These 29 T cell receptor beta chains came from one sample sequenced in a study of human T cells and chemical hapten exposure. Via MiXCR, TCRdb re-called the 5' RACE reads, giving one row per CDR3 protein. The sample has 120,000 to 150,000 distinct CDR3 sequences; roughly 4% are singletons. It was unfractionated whole blood from which total RNA was extracted. Receptors were obtained from a female donor in good health.

The chain is built from TRBV19 and TRBJ1-3, with a possible D match to TRBD1 (5 bases). V lost 7 bases, J lost 2 bases, and 18 bases lay in between. Germline V gives CDR1 LNHDA, CDR2 SQIVND (reference sequence). The length of the CDR3 is 16 residues. CDR3: CASTGKGSLTGNTIYF. The CDR3 DNA reads as TGTGCCAGTACCGGAAAGGGGAGTTTGACTGGAAACACCATATATTTT.

This clonotype was counted ten times or more. This rearrangement joins TRBV11-2 to TRBJ2-1; 8 bases agree with TRBD2. The trim removed 6 bases at V and 2 bases at J, leaving 6 bases unmatched. Germline V gives CDR1 SGHAT, CDR2 FQNNGV. This CDR3 has 15 residues. DNA for the CDR3: TGTGCCAGCAGGGAAAGCGGGGGCACCTACAATGAGCAGTTCTTC. Translation gives CASRESGGTYNEQFF.

This clonotype was observed a few times. The rearrangement joins TRBV19 to TRBJ1-2; TRBD1 matches 8 bases. CDR1 and CDR2 from the germline V gene are LNHDA and SQIVND (reference sequence). CDR3 length: 14 amino acids. With V trimmed by 6 bases and J by 2 bases, 5 bases remained unmatched. CDR3 DNA: TGTGCCAGTAGATACAGGGGGTCCAACTATGGCTACACCTTC. It translates to CASRYRGSNYGYTF.

This clonotype was counted at least ten times. The rearrangement joins TRBV9 to TRBJ1-2, with TRBD1 as a possible D gene (5 bases). The V gene lost 4 bases and the J gene lost 0 bases, with 19 bases spanning the gap. This CDR3 is built from 17 residues. Germline CDR1 is SGDLS and CDR2 is YYNGEE. As DNA, the CDR3 is TGTGCCAGCAGCCCCAAAATCAGGGTTGATTCTAACTATGGCTACACCTTC. It specifies CASSPKIRVDSNYGYTF.

This clonotype was observed at least ten times. The chain joins TRBV7-2 to TRBJ1-5; TRBD1 aligns across 9 bases. V gave up 5 bases and J gave up 3 bases; unmatched junction bases: 8. The CDR3 contains 16 residues. Germline V gene lookup returns CDR1 SGHTA and CDR2 FQGNSA. In DNA form, the CDR3 reads TGTGCCAGCAGCCCGGACACAGGGGGCCTCAATCAGCCCCAGCATTTT. This codes for CASSPDTGGLNQPQHF.

The V call is TRBV29-1, the J call TRBJ2-5; D is ambiguous. V lost 6 bases and J 1 base, leaving 12 bases between the germline ends. CDR3 length equals 13 residues. Looked up from germline, CDR1 is SQVTM and CDR2 is ANQGSEA. The CDR3 nucleotides are TGCAGCGTCTCCAGCCAGATCCAAGAGACCCAGTACTTC. This translates into CSVSSQIQETQYF.

This clonotype was seen more than once but under ten times. The chain has TRBV9 and TRBJ1-6; D is undetermined. Germline loops: CDR1 SGDLS, CDR2 YYNGEE. V was shortened by 3 bases and J by 8 bases, with 9 bases between the two germline ends. The CDR3 runs 13 residues. The CDR3, as DNA: TGTGCCAGCAGCGCCAGGCTGGATTCACCCCTCCACTTT. Translation gives CASSARLDSPLHF.

This clonotype was counted many times. The V gene is TRBV6-2 or TRBV6-3, the J gene TRBJ1-3; D unclear. This CDR3 has 16 amino acids. The V end was cut by 5 bases, the J end by 0 bases, with 14 bases between. In germline, CDR1 is MNHEY, CDR2 SVGEGT. The CDR3 coding sequence is TGTGCCAGCAGTCGGGCAGGCTGGAGCTCTGGAAACACCATATATTTT. Translation: CASSRAGWSSGNTIYF.

This clonotype was observed at least ten times. A junction boundary mismatches the germline segment, possibly from a read error. The chain recombines TRBV5-4 with TRBJ1-3; D remains ambiguous. CDR1 is SGHNT and CDR2 is YYREEE in the germline V gene (reference sequence). This CDR3 contains 17 residues. In DNA, the CDR3 is TGTGCCAGCAGGTTGGAGGGAGCGGCAAGCTCTGGAAACACCATATATTTT. Its protein product is CASRLEGAASSGNTIYF.

Ten or more counts support this clonotype. The gene calls are TRBV18 and TRBJ2-1; 8 bases map to TRBD2. With V trimmed by 3 bases and J by 3 bases, 7 bases remained unmatched. CDR3 length: 16 residues. Germline V gene sequence: CDR1 KGHSH, CDR2 LQKENI. The CDR3 loop is CASSPGVSGGYNEQFF. The CDR3 bases are TGTGCCAGCTCACCTGGGGTCAGCGGGGGCTACAATGAGCAGTTCTTC. The full variable domain, with the rest looked up from reference TRBV18 and TRBJ2-1, is NAGVMQNPRHLVRRRGQEARLRCSPMKGHSHVYWYRQLPEEGLKFMVYLQKENIIDESGMPKERFSAEFPKEGPSILRIQQVVRGDSAAYFCASSPGVSGGYNEQFFGPGTRLTVL.

Ten or more counts support this clonotype. The V and J genes are TRBV6-1 and TRBJ1-1, with D unclear. This CDR3 comprises 15 residues. Between the trimmed V and J ends, which lost 6 bases and 0 bases, there was a span of 14 bases. From germline, CDR1 is MNHNS and CDR2 SASEGT. CDR3 coding DNA: TGTGCCAGCAGCGAGAGAGGAGCCCTGAACACTGAAGCTTTCTTT. It encodes CASSERGALNTEAFF.

This clonotype was picked up many times. The V gene is TRBV20-1, the J gene TRBJ2-3; 7 bases agree with TRBD2. In germline, CDR1 is DFQATT, CDR2 SNEGSKA (reference sequence). The CDR3 is 14 residues long. V was pared by 4 bases and J by 0 bases, with 4 bases of the junction left unmatched. The CDR3 bases are TGCAGTGCTAACCTAGCGGCTAGCACAGATACGCAGTATTTT. Its protein is CSANLAASTDTQYF.

Points on this clonotype: This may be a read error: a much more frequent sequence differs by one nucleotide. The CDR3 coding sequence is TGTGCCATCACCCACAGGGGAGAGGCGGGAGGGCAGTACTTC. This encodes CAITHRGEAGGQYF. The chain combines TRBV10-3 with TRBJ2-7; tentative D call: TRBD2 (8 bases). CDR3 length: 14 amino acids. The V gene's germline CDR1 is ENHRY and CDR2 SYGVKD. V was cut by 7 bases and J by 9 bases, with 22 bases left in between.

This clonotype was detected only a few times. This chain uses TRBV12-3 or TRBV12-4 with TRBJ2-1; a possible D gene is TRBD2 (7 bases). The CDR3 extends over 15 amino acids. The ends were cut back, 1 base at V and 8 bases at J, with 15 bases in the middle. This CDR3 is CASSLDGGAWDEQFF. In DNA, the CDR3 is TGTGCCAGCAGTTTAGATGGGGGGGCCTGGGATGAGCAGTTCTTC.

The sample holds many counts of this clonotype. The chain couples TRBV7-2 to TRBJ1-1; D might be TRBD1 (5 bases). This CDR3 is 12 amino acids long. The ends were cut back, 5 bases at V and 11 bases at J, with 15 bases in the middle. Germline V lookup: CDR1 SGHTA, CDR2 FQGNSA. CDR3: CASSESGPVAFF. The CDR3 bases are TGTGCCAGCAGCGAGTCAGGGCCCGTGGCTTTCTTT.

This clonotype was recorded a few times. This chain's CDR3 is CSATDRYDEQYF. In nucleotides, the CDR3 is TGCAGTGCAACGGACAGATACGACGAGCAGTACTTC. The gene calls are TRBV20-1 and TRBJ2-7; D is possibly TRBD1 (6 bases). The CDR3 is 12 residues long. The germline V gene encodes CDR1 DFQATT and CDR2 SNEGSKA (reference sequence). V was pared by 6 bases and J by 5 bases, with 14 bases between.

The table lists this clonotype with many counts. This CDR3 reads CASTRTVNTEAFF. The DNA of the CDR3 is TGTGCCAGCACCCGGACAGTAAACACTGAAGCTTTCTTT. The chain is built from TRBV6-1 and TRBJ1-1; maybe TRBD1 (6 bases). Germline CDR1 MNHNS, CDR2 SASEGT. The ends were cut back, 7 bases at V and 2 bases at J, with 11 bases in the middle. The CDR3 sequence is 13 residues long.

This clonotype appeared many times. The chain joins TRBV5-1 to TRBJ1-2; 9 bases are a match to TRBD1. J gave up 6 bases and V 2 bases, and 2 bases lay outside the gene matches. There are 13 residues in the CDR3. CDR1 and CDR2 (germline): SGHRS, YFSETQ. As DNA, the CDR3 is TGCGCCAGCAGCTTACAGGGGGCCGATGGCTACACCTTC. Protein sequence: CASSLQGADGYTF.

This clonotype came up many times. The chain combines TRBV4-1 with TRBJ2-3, with 12 bases identical to TRBD2. CDR1 MGHRA and CDR2 YSYEKL come from the germline V gene. With 1 base clipped from V and 5 bases from J, the junction kept 4 bases outside the gene matches. The CDR3 spans 16 residues. This CDR3 reads CASSQGLAGARDTQYF. CDR3 nucleotide sequence: TGCGCCAGCAGCCAAGGACTAGCGGGGGCCCGAGATACGCAGTATTTT.

This clonotype was picked up many times. The gene calls are TRBV5-5 and TRBJ1-6; no clear D gene. V lost 4 bases, J lost 2 bases, and 13 bases lay in between. Germline V gene sequence: CDR1 SGHKS, CDR2 YYEKEE (reference sequence). CDR3 length equals 16 residues. The CDR3 sequence is CASSGVLGTYNSPLHF. In DNA, the CDR3 is TGTGCCAGCAGCGGGGTACTGGGGACCTATAATTCACCCCTCCACTTT.

This clonotype was observed at least ten times. The chain employs TRBV12-5 and TRBJ1-1; 9 bases match TRBD1. The CDR3 loop spans 14 amino acids. Trimming removed 7 bases from V and 1 base from J; junction bases left unmatched: 4. Germline lookup yields CDR1 LGHNT and CDR2 FRNRAP. Here the CDR3 DNA reads TGTGCTAGTGCCACGGACAGGGGGAACACTGAAGCTTTCTTT. Residues: CASATDRGNTEAFF.

This clonotype was counted ten times or more. V and J are TRBV3-1 and TRBJ2-3; 7 nucleotides line up with TRBD1. Germline values: CDR1 LGHDT, CDR2 YNNKEL (reference sequence). The CDR3 sequence is 16 residues long. The junction had 4 bases not matched to a gene; V was cut back by 0 bases and J by 1 base. The DNA of the CDR3 is TGTGCCAGCAGCCAAGACCCAGGGGGAGGCACAGATACGCAGTATTTT. Amino acid sequence: CASSQDPGGGTDTQYF.

DNA for the CDR3: TGTGCCAGCAGGGACGGGGGCGCGGATACGCAGTATTTT. This codes for CASRDGGADTQYF. The rearrangement links TRBV28 to TRBJ2-3; D is possibly TRBD1 or TRBD2 (6 bases each). Germline V CDR1 and CDR2: MDHEN, SYDVKM. The V end was cut by 6 bases, the J end by 6 bases, with 13 bases between. CDR3 length: 13 amino acids.

At least ten counts were recorded for this clonotype. This chain links TRBV7-6 with TRBJ1-3; possibly TRBD1 for D (5 bases). The germline V gene encodes CDR1 SGHVS and CDR2 FNYEAQ. Deletions cut 1 base from V and 11 bases from J, with 9 bases between. The CDR3 sequence is 12 residues long. CDR3 in amino acids: CASSLVQGAIYF. CDR3 DNA: TGTGCCAGCAGCTTAGTTCAGGGAGCCATATATTTT.

This clonotype has ten or more counts. The chain is built from TRBV12-5 and TRBJ1-1; D gene uncertain. Trimming stripped 0 bases from V and 4 bases from J, with 6 bases between. Germline CDR1 and CDR2: LGHNT and FRNRAP. The CDR3 totals 13 residues. The CDR3 protein is CASGLVSPTEAFF. The CDR3, as DNA: TGTGCTAGTGGTTTGGTATCCCCCACTGAAGCTTTCTTT.

This clonotype was recorded at least ten times. The chain employs TRBV4-3 and TRBJ1-2; D gene ambiguous. This CDR3 region has 16 residues. The germline gives CDR1 LGHNA, CDR2 YSLEER. The ends were cut back, 0 bases at V and 3 bases at J, with 14 bases in the middle. The CDR3 nucleotides read TGCGCCAGCAGCCAAGAAAGACACTCGCTACACTATGGCTACACCTTC. Residues: CASSQERHSLHYGYTF.

Ten or more counts support this clonotype. The J gene is TRBJ2-1, the V gene TRBV28; D possibly matches TRBD1 or TRBD2 (5 bases each). The V gene lost 3 bases and the J gene lost 2 bases, with 14 bases spanning the gap. There are 16 residues in the CDR3. Germline V gives CDR1 MDHEN, CDR2 SYDVKM. The CDR3, as DNA: TGTGCCAGCAGTTTGAACGCCAGGGACCCCTACAATGAGCAGTTCTTC. Translated, it gives CASSLNARDPYNEQFF.

In its sample, this clonotype was seen many times. The chain combines TRBV24-1 with TRBJ2-1; possibly TRBD2 for D (5 bases). The germline V gene has CDR1 KGHDR and CDR2 SFDVKD. The CDR3 is 15 residues long. V lost 5 bases, J lost 10 bases, and 20 bases lay in between. CDR3 sequence: CATSAPTQAGNEQFF. DNA of the CDR3: TGTGCCACCAGTGCCCCCACTCAGGCCGGGAACGAGCAGTTCTTC.

There are many counts of this clonotype. The V gene is TRBV6-5, the J gene TRBJ2-7; either TRBD1 or TRBD2 may supply D (5 bases each). Germline assignment: CDR1 MNHEY and CDR2 SVGAGI. This CDR3 comprises 16 residues. The germline V and J ends were trimmed by 0 bases and 3 bases, with 15 bases remaining between them. DNA of the CDR3: TGTGCCAGCAGTTACTCGTACTCGGGGCCCGGCTACGAGCAGTACTTC. Its translation is CASSYSYSGPGYEQYF.